This TCR beta chain was identified in a study of T-cell reconstitution after alpha-beta-depleted transplantation in children. The TCRbeta library was prepared with unique molecular identifiers. TCRdb ran MiXCR on the PCR reads and lists one entry per CDR3 protein. This sample has fewer than 550,000 distinct CDR3 sequences, with around 15% found just once. There are many counts of this clonotype. Its antigen remains unidentified. Study-wide points: Surviving thymic progenitors and recipient T cells were the source of high TCRbeta diversity at day 60 in some patients. It was reported that alpha-beta T cells came from several hundred expanded graft clones (about two months after transplant). T-cell counts and diversity were attributed mostly to newly produced T cells one year after transplant.

Germline assignment: CDR1 ENHRY and CDR2 SYGVKD. The CDR3 length is 13 residues. The V and J ends lost 6 bases and 2 bases respectively, with 11 bases between them. The chain is built from TRBV10-3 and TRBJ2-7; no firm D call. The sequencing used PBMCs, mostly from graft donor cells, collected 360 days after TCRalphabeta/CD19-depleted stem cell transplant. This receptor was taken from a boy under two years old who had a stem cell transplant for Wiskott-Aldrich syndrome, so the T cells may come from the graft donor. CDR3 loop: CAISEVSAYEQYF. CDR3 nucleotide sequence: TGTGCCATCAGCGAGGTCTCCGCCTACGAGCAGTACTTC.